The entry below describes one T cell receptor beta chain. What this receptor recognizes is not known. A much larger clone is a single base away; this may be a read error. The record originates from a study of blood T cells in healthy people across ages (dated by TCRdb to between 2015 and 2016). At the level of the whole study: In model experiments, template switching captured about one uniquely barcoded TCR beta cDNA molecule for every two T cells. Using deep sequencing normalized with unique cDNA molecular identifiers, the study measured how TCR beta repertoire diversity changes with age. The donors were split into four age groups: young (average 16 years), middle-aged (39), aged (approximately 59) and long-lived (over 80). To avoid experimental bias, donors of different ages were randomly spread across the sequencing lanes. Using the same blood draw, the study looked at two additional independent replicas of 1 million unique cDNA reads for two donors, one aged 18 to 30 and the other aged 80 or older.

To prepare the library, 5' RACE was applied. Instrument used: Illumina HiSeq 2500. The second PCR ran for roughly 7 to 12 cycles and used a J-beta primer mix along with a sample-barcoded 5' primer. A template-switch 5' adaptor carrying 12 random nucleotides introduced a unique molecular identifier onto each TCR beta cDNA molecule. At least 2.5 million CDR3-containing paired-end reads were obtained from each sample. All of the RNA was converted into first-strand cDNA using the Mint cDNA synthesis kit, with a TRBC-specific oligonucleotide serving as the primer. Following uracil-DNA glycosylase treatment, all cDNA underwent a first 18-cycle PCR with the universal primers M1SS and BC2_uni_R. On the authors' methods: For normalization, 1 million high-quality reads were randomly selected from each sample, with every read carrying a distinct molecular identifier. Reads sharing molecular identifiers were discarded rather than binned into consensus sequences. MiTCR, run with a Q25 quality threshold and the strictest error-elimination algorithm, handled CDR3 identification, clonotype clustering and error correction. A nonparametric unseen species model with Euler transformation was used to estimate a lower bound on total TCR beta diversity. TCRdb redid the processing of the public reads, applying fastp at Q25 and MiXCR, and retained in-frame beta chains. Rows with a matching CDR3 protein are joined into one entry that keeps the most common DNA and genes. Clone size and V and J calls follow TCRdb, not the original study. Across this sample there are under 850,000 distinct CDR3 sequences, with under 40% seen only once. The top ten hold around 13% of the sample.

The CDR3, cysteine through phenylalanine, is 11 amino acids long. Only the CDR3 DNA stays, 33 bases, in frame from base 1. The paper's findings and limits, for the study overall: The percentage of naive T cells measured by flow cytometry correlated strongly with observed TCR beta diversity. As age increased, observed TCR beta diversity per million T cells dropped in a roughly linear way, and a significant reduction was already evident by age approximately 40. Compared with the aged group, the long-lived group had more naive CD4+ T cells, fewer expanded clones and increased TCR diversity, a pattern suggesting age selection. Total diversity estimates from one million sequenced T cells were considered lower bounds and underestimates. Donor CMV infection status was unknown, potentially confounding age-related changes in expanded clonotypes. Because profiling used bulk unsorted PBMCs, naive and antigen-experienced compartments could not be compared conclusively.

Systemically healthy Caucasian individuals from Russia, 35 to 50 in total and aged about 6 to 95 years, were included as donors. Each donor gave about 9.2 milliliters of peripheral blood, drawn into EDTA-treated Vacutainer tubes. Ficoll-Paque density-gradient centrifugation was used to isolate PBMCs, with at least 6.5 million per sample. Total RNA, at least 5 micrograms per sample, was extracted from PBMCs with Trizol reagent. For every donor, an aliquot of PBMCs went through flow cytometry to measure the percentages of naive CD45RAhigh/CD27high T cells. In this chain, TRBV12-3 or TRBV12-4 is recombined with TRBJ2-5, with no D gene named confidently. This TCR derives from a man aged 18 to 29 in good health. Sequences were obtained from blood. The CDR3 protein sequence reads: CASSLDSTQDF. The DNA sequence follows: TGTGCCAGCAGTTTGGATTCGACCCAGGACTTC.